This T cell receptor beta chain originates from a study of T cell clonality in common variable immunodeficiency. Study-level points and caveats: In common variable immunodeficiency, TCR beta chains reportedly carried fewer deletions and N-nucleotide insertions. T cell subpopulation sequencing would be needed to explain CVID clonality.

Here immunoSEQ multiplex PCR was the method, and the copy in TCRdb shows in-frame clones only, minus some. The data show about 37,000 clones, with none appearing a single time. Heparinized whole blood, about 4.5 to 9 ml, came from each donor. This clone was seen many times. The antigen remains unidentified. The sequence runs out 3 residues before the end of the CDR3; the remainder is reconstructed from the germline J gene. The germline CDR1 and CDR2 sequences are DFQATT and SNEGSKA (reference sequence). The CDR3 extends over 16 amino acids. V lost 0 bases to trimming and J lost 5 bases; unmatched junction nucleotides: 11.

Material for sequencing was peripheral blood mononuclear cells. The receptor's source is a person aged 18 to 69 in good health. The V gene is TRBV20-1, the J gene TRBJ2-7, with TRBD1 identical over 9 bases. CDR3 bases read: TGCAGTGCTAGAGATTCCACCACCGGGACAGGGAACGAG. Encoded protein: CSARDSTTGTGNE. Given in full, the CDR3 is CSARDSTTGTGNEQYF.